Presented here are 32 T cell receptor beta chains from one specimen sequenced in a study of beta chain features in type 1 diabetes. Since all of the isolated RNA was reverse transcribed, expressed TCRB transcripts were what got sequenced. This table comes from immunoSEQ multiplex PCR, and its TCRdb copy is limited to in-frame clones, with some not included. The sample lists 200,000 to 250,000 clones, about 11% seen once, with approximately 1.3% in the top ten. The sample consisted of central memory CD4+ T cells from blood. Source of these receptors: a man aged 18 to 29 in good health.

There are many counts of this clone. This chain joins TRBV10-3 and TRBJ1-4; TRBD1 agrees at 7 bases. Per germline, CDR1 ENHRY and CDR2 SYGVKD. V gave up 9 bases and J gave up 4 bases; unmatched junction bases: 5. The CDR3 is 13 amino acids. CDR3 region: CAIRDSDNEKLFF. The DNA of the CDR3 is TGTGCCATTAGGGACAGCGATAATGAAAAACTGTTTTTT.

This clone was counted between two and nine times. The chain is built from TRBV28 and TRBJ2-1; TRBD1 matches at 9 bases. Looked up from germline, CDR1 is MDHEN and CDR2 is SYDVKM. Trimming cost V 4 bases and J 7 bases; bases outside gene matches: 8. This CDR3 is 15 amino acids long. Here the CDR3 reads CASSSSGTGRNEQFF. In DNA, the CDR3 is TGTGCCAGCAGTTCGTCCGGGACAGGGCGTAATGAGCAGTTCTTC.

This rearrangement joins TRBV6-1 to TRBJ1-5; unclear D gene. The germline V gene has CDR1 MNHNS and CDR2 SASEGT. There are 12 residues in the CDR3. Trimming shortened V by 3 bases and J by 4 bases, and 4 bases separated the two germline ends. The CDR3 nucleotides are TGTGCCAGCAGTGACCGAAATCAGCCCCAGCATTTT. It codes for CASSDRNQPQHF.

This clone was detected a few times. The rearrangement links TRBV6-6 to TRBJ2-7; D gene unclear. The germline V and J ends were trimmed by 2 bases and 3 bases, with 8 bases remaining between them. Germline CDR1 reads MNHNY; CDR2 reads SVGAGI (reference sequence). The CDR3 covers 13 residues. The CDR3 DNA is TGTGCCAGCAGTTACGTAGACTTCTACGAGCAGTACTTC. Translating gives CASSYVDFYEQYF.

A note on this clone: A much larger clone lies a single base off, so this may be a read error. V and J are TRBV28 and TRBJ2-1; D is ambiguous. V shed 3 bases and J shed 3 bases, with 3 bases lying between them. Per the germline V gene, CDR1 is MDHEN and CDR2 is SYDVKM. The CDR3 consists of 12 residues. The CDR3 region has the DNA TGTGCCAGCAGTTTGGACTACAATGAGCAGTTCTTC. Amino acid sequence: CASSLDYNEQFF.

V usage is TRBV29-1 and J usage is TRBJ1-5, with D perhaps matching TRBD1 (5 bases). The CDR3 sequence is 13 residues long. Germline V gene data show CDR1 as SQVTM and CDR2 as ANQGSEA. Trimming left V 4 bases short and J 3 bases short, with 10 bases between. CDR3 nucleotide sequence: TGCAGCGTTGCGGCAGGGACCAATCAGCCCCAGCATTTT. Translation gives CSVAAGTNQPQHF.

This chain uses TRBV6-5 with TRBJ2-6; possible D gene TRBD1, 6 bases. This CDR3 comprises 15 residues. V was shortened by 6 bases and J by 2 bases, with 11 bases between the two germline ends. CDR1 is MNHEY, CDR2 SVGAGI, per germline. The CDR3 reads CASSHRAAGANVLTF. CDR3 in DNA: TGTGCCAGCAGCCACAGGGCTGCTGGGGCCAACGTCCTGACTTTC.

The gene calls are TRBV28 and TRBJ2-2, with TRBD1 matching over 8 bases. CDR1 is MDHEN, CDR2 SYDVKM, per germline. CDR3 size: 16 residues. With 4 bases clipped from V and 5 bases from J, the junction kept 9 bases outside the gene matches. CDR3 residues: CASSWAGTGVTGELFF. DNA of the CDR3: TGTGCCAGCAGTTGGGCTGGGACAGGCGTTACCGGGGAGCTGTTTTTT.

The chain combines TRBV5-1 with TRBJ2-5, with TRBD2 matching over 9 bases. The CDR3 is 13 amino acids. CDR1 is SGHRS and CDR2 is YFSETQ in the germline V gene. After removal of 3 bases from V and 4 bases from J, the junction contained 1 base not matched to a gene. CDR3 nucleotide sequence: TGCGCCAGCAGCTGGGGACTAGCAGAGACCCAGTACTTC. Its protein product is CASSWGLAETQYF.

This clone has only a few counts. The chain combines TRBV16 with TRBJ2-3; 8 bases line up with TRBD1. This CDR3 is built from 15 residues. Looked up from germline, CDR1 is KGHSY and CDR2 is FQNENV. V shed 1 base and J 5 bases; nucleotides not matched to a gene: 5. The CDR3 spells CASSQFRGQGDTQYF. For the CDR3, the DNA is TGTGCCAGCAGCCAATTCAGGGGGCAAGGAGATACGCAGTATTTT.

The table lists this clone with a few counts. The rearrangement links TRBV30 to TRBJ1-2; a weak D match, TRBD1 (5 bases). The germline gives CDR1 GTSNPN, CDR2 SVGIG (reference sequence). V was shortened by 2 bases and J by 8 bases, with 12 bases between the two germline ends. This CDR3 has 12 amino acids. The CDR3 sequence: CAWSSDPGGYTF. DNA of the CDR3: TGTGCCTGGAGTAGTGATCCAGGGGGCTACACCTTC.

This CDR3 is CSVYGGRFASMSQYF. The CDR3 nucleotides read TGCAGCGTTTATGGTGGGAGGTTCGCTTCTATGTCCCAGTACTTC. The rearrangement joins TRBV29-1 to TRBJ2-5, with D possibly matching TRBD2 (6 bases). Looked up from germline, CDR1 is SQVTM and CDR2 is ANQGSEA. The CDR3 is made up of 15 amino acids. The ends were cut back, 5 bases at V and 9 bases at J, with 25 bases in the middle.

The V and J genes are TRBV2 and TRBJ2-3, with TRBD1 as a possible D gene (7 bases). Germline V gene data show CDR1 as SNHLY and CDR2 as FYNNEI. Trimming removed 3 bases at V and 4 bases at J, with 14 bases between. The CDR3 runs to 15 residues. The CDR3 protein is CASSEEGAYADTQYF. The CDR3 DNA follows: TGTGCCAGCAGTGAGGAGGGGGCTTATGCAGATACGCAGTATTTT.

This clone has at least ten counts. CDR3 residues: CAWSVKRGAETQYF. For the CDR3, the DNA is TGTGCCTGGAGTGTCAAGCGGGGCGCAGAGACCCAGTACTTC. The V gene is TRBV30, the J gene TRBJ2-5; TRBD2 matches at 7 bases. The CDR3 spans 14 residues. J was trimmed by 4 bases and V by 0 bases; bases with no gene match: 5. Germline V gene sequence: CDR1 GTSNPN, CDR2 SVGIG (reference sequence). Full variable domain (outside the CDR3, taken from reference TRBV30 and TRBJ2-5): SQTIHQWPATLVQPVGSPLSLECTVEGTSNPNLYWYRQAAGRGLQLLFYSVGIGQISSEVPQNLSASRPQDRQFILSSKKLLLSDSGFYLCAWSVKRGAETQYFGPGTRLLVL.

A few counts support this clone. The chain couples TRBV18 to TRBJ2-7; 9 bases agree with TRBD2. This CDR3 is 16 amino acids long. J gave up 7 bases and V 1 base, and 11 bases lay outside the gene matches. Germline V gene lookup returns CDR1 KGHSH and CDR2 LQKENI. The DNA of the CDR3 is TGTGCCAGCTCACCACGGCTAGCGGGAAAGCGAGAGGAGCAGTACTTC. It specifies CASSPRLAGKREEQYF. Drawing the rest from reference TRBV18 and TRBJ2-7, the complete variable domain is NAGVMQNPRHLVRRRGQEARLRCSPMKGHSHVYWYRQLPEEGLKFMVYLQKENIIDESGMPKERFSAEFPKEGPSILRIQQVVRGDSAAYFCASSPRLAGKREEQYFGPGTRLTVT.

The V call is TRBV7-9, the J call TRBJ2-5; D is uncertain. V lost 4 bases and J 5 bases, leaving 8 bases between the germline ends. In germline, CDR1 is SEHNR, CDR2 FQNEAQ (reference sequence). This CDR3 contains 12 residues. The CDR3 loop is CASSSHRETQYF. CDR3 nucleotide sequence: TGTGCCAGCAGCTCACATCGGGAGACCCAGTACTTC.

This clone was seen a few times. A junction end diverges from the germline sequence, so it may reflect a read error. The chain is built from TRBV6-1 and TRBJ2-7, with D possibly being TRBD1 or TRBD2 (5 bases each). The CDR3 contains 11 residues. In germline, CDR1 is MNHNS, CDR2 SASEGT. The CDR3 DNA sequence: TGTGCCAGCAGTGACCTTGAGGGACGAAACTTC. Amino acids: CASSDLEGRNF.

The chain employs TRBV5-1 and TRBJ2-7; 12 positions match TRBD2. CDR1 and CDR2 (germline): SGHRS, YFSETQ. This CDR3 is built from 16 residues. Trimming took 0 bases from V and 6 from J; bases not matched to a gene: 7. The CDR3 spells CASSLDLAGGPGEQYF. The CDR3 nucleotides are TGCGCCAGCAGCTTGGATCTAGCGGGAGGGCCAGGCGAGCAGTACTTC.

With regard to this clone: It differs at one base from a far larger clone, so likely a read error. In nucleotides, the CDR3 is TGTGCCTCACGCTCCTACAATGAGCAGTTCTTC. Translated: CASRSYNEQFF. This chain connects TRBV30 to TRBJ2-1; D not resolved. Germline CDR1 and CDR2: GTSNPN and SVGIG (reference sequence). The CDR3 loop spans 11 amino acids. Deletions cut 7 bases from V and 0 bases from J, with 4 bases between.

Points on this clone: One end of the junction does not line up with germline, which may come from a read error. The V gene is TRBV11-3, the J gene TRBJ2-3; D is undetermined. The CDR3 consists of 12 residues. Germline V CDR1 and CDR2: SGHNT, YENEEA. CDR3 bases: TGTGCCAGCAGCCTGGGCACAAATACGCAGTATTTT. Translation: CASSLGTNTQYF.

The rearrangement uses TRBV5-4 and TRBJ2-7; D ambiguous. Trimming shortened V by 4 bases and J by 0 bases, and 11 bases separated the two germline ends. Germline CDR1 SGHNT, CDR2 YYREEE (reference sequence). The CDR3 runs to 14 residues. CDR3 region: CASSLGRSSYEQYF. CDR3 DNA sequence: TGTGCCAGCAGCCTGGGCAGGAGCTCCTACGAGCAGTACTTC.

The rearrangement uses TRBV29-1 and TRBJ2-2; 12 bases agree with TRBD2. This CDR3 is 14 amino acids long. V lost 7 bases and J lost 3; bases outside the gene matches: 3. The germline V gene encodes CDR1 SQVTM and CDR2 ANQGSEA. The CDR3 sequence is CSGRTSGDTGELFF. CDR3 bases: TGCAGCGGGCGGACTAGCGGGGACACCGGGGAGCTGTTTTTT.

The V gene is TRBV27, the J gene TRBJ1-2; tentative D call: TRBD1 (5 bases). This CDR3 has 16 amino acids. V shed 2 bases and J shed 4 bases, with 17 bases lying between them. Germline assignment: CDR1 MNHEY and CDR2 SMNVEV (reference sequence). The CDR3 loop reads CASSLNGQGLGYGYTF. CDR3 nucleotide sequence: TGTGCCAGCAGTTTAAATGGCCAGGGCCTCGGCTATGGCTACACCTTC.

The chain recombines TRBV27 with TRBJ1-2; D unclear. Germline assignment: CDR1 MNHEY and CDR2 SMNVEV (reference sequence). The CDR3 covers 15 residues. V gave up 6 bases and J gave up 7 bases, with 21 bases separating them. The CDR3 nucleotides read TGTGCCAGCAGGGGGTGGTTGGAGGGCGGACGTGGCTACACCTTC. Amino acid sequence: CASRGWLEGGRGYTF.

For the CDR3, the DNA is TGTGCCAGCAGCTTATCGTCGGCACACGCAGGAGATACGCAGTATTTT. It translates to CASSLSSAHAGDTQYF. V usage is TRBV7-8 and J usage is TRBJ2-3; D is undetermined. Deletions cut 2 bases from V and 5 bases from J, with 17 bases between. The CDR3 has 16 residues. Germline assignment: CDR1 SGHVS and CDR2 FQNEAQ.

The J gene is TRBJ1-2, the V gene TRBV15; maybe TRBD1 (5 bases). The germline V gene has CDR1 LNHNV and CDR2 YYDKDF (reference sequence). With 4 bases removed from V and 5 bases from J, the gap between germline ends came to 11 bases. The CDR3 loop spans 13 amino acids. The CDR3 bases are TGTGCCACCAGCATGGGGGACGTTTATGGCTACACCTTC. Encoded protein: CATSMGDVYGYTF.

The table lists this clone with a few counts. The V call is TRBV30, the J call TRBJ1-5; 7 bases agree with TRBD1. Germline CDR1 and CDR2: GTSNPN and SVGIG (reference sequence). Losses at the gene ends were 1 base for V and 7 bases for J; bases not matched to a gene: 4. The CDR3 extends over 13 amino acids. DNA of the CDR3: TGTGCCTGGAGTGGACAGGGAGGCCAGCCCCAGCATTTT. Residues: CAWSGQGGQPQHF.

This clone turned up a few times. The genes are TRBV18 and TRBJ2-7; 13 bases map to TRBD2. This CDR3 has 18 residues. Trimming at V came to 2 bases and at J to 7 bases, leaving 14 bases not matched to a gene. Germline-derived CDR1 and CDR2 are KGHSH and LQKENI. The CDR3 bases are TGTGCCAGCTCACCATCCCACAATTCCGGGACTAGCGGGATTGAGCAGTACTTC. Protein product: CASSPSHNSGTSGIEQYF.

The CDR3 DNA sequence: TGTGCCAGCAGAGGGTGGGGCGGGAGCTCCTACAATGAGCAGTTCTTC. Its translation: CASRGWGGSSYNEQFF. V usage is TRBV27 and J usage is TRBJ2-1; 7 bases are a match to TRBD2. V trimming: 6 bases; J trimming: 0 bases; junction bases outside the gene matches: 8. The germline gives CDR1 MNHEY, CDR2 SMNVEV (reference sequence). The CDR3 loop spans 16 amino acids.

The chain combines TRBV15 with TRBJ2-5; D is possibly TRBD1 (5 bases). The germline gives CDR1 LNHNV, CDR2 YYDKDF (reference sequence). The CDR3 consists of 14 residues. Trimming took 4 bases from V and 3 from J, leaving 12 bases between them. The CDR3 bases are TGTGCCACCAGCAAGCCAGGGATCGAAGAGACCCAGTACTTC. Amino acids: CATSKPGIEETQYF.

This clone was found a few times. This sequence joins TRBV9 and TRBJ2-3, with D maybe TRBD2 (6 bases). CDR3 length equals 16 residues. Germline assignment: CDR1 SGDLS and CDR2 YYNGEE. With 0 bases removed from V and 2 bases from J, the gap between germline ends came to 13 bases. CDR3 region: CASSVGGARDTDTQYF. As DNA, the CDR3 is TGTGCCAGCAGCGTAGGCGGGGCACGGGACACAGATACGCAGTATTTT.

The genes are TRBV29-1 and TRBJ2-3; the D is unclear. CDR1 and CDR2 (germline): SQVTM, ANQGSEA. The V end was cut by 4 bases, the J end by 2 bases, with 13 bases between. The CDR3 has 14 amino acids. The CDR3 coding sequence is TGCAGCGTTGGGAGAGGTATCCCCACAGATACGCAGTATTTT. It encodes CSVGRGIPTDTQYF.